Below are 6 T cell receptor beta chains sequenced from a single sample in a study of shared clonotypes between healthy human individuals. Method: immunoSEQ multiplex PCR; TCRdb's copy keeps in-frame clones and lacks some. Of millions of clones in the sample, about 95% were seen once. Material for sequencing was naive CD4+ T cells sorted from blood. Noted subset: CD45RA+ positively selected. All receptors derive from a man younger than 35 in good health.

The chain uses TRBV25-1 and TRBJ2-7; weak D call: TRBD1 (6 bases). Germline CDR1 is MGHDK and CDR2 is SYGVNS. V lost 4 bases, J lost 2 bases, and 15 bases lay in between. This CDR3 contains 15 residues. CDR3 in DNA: TGTGCCAGCAGTGGGCCCCGGGACACTACCTACGAGCAGTACTTC. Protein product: CASSGPRDTTYEQYF.

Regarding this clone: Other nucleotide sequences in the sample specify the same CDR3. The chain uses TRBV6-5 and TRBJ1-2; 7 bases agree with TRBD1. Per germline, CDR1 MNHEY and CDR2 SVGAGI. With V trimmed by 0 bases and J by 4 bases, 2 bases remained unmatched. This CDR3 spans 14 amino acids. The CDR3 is CASSYSAGGYGYTF. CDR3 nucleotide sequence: TGTGCCAGCAGTTACTCTGCAGGGGGCTATGGCTACACCTTC.

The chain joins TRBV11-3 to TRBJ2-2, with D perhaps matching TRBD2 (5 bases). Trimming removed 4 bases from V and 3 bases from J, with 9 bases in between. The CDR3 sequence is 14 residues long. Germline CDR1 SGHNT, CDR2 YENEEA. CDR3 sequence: CASSYYGDTGELFF. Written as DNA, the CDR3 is TGTGCCAGCAGCTATTACGGGGACACCGGGGAGCTGTTTTTT. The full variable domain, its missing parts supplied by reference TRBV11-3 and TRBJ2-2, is EAGVVQSPRYKIIEKKQPVAFWCNPISGHNTLYWYLQNLGQGPELLIRYENEEAVDDSQLPKDRFSAERLKGVDSTLKIQPAELGDSAVYLCASSYYGDTGELFFGEGSRLTVL.

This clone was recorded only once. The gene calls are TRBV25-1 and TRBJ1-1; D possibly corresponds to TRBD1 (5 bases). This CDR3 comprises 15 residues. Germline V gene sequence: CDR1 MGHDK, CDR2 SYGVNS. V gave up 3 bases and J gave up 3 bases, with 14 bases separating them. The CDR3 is CASSDPRGGDTEAFF. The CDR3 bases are TGTGCCAGCAGTGATCCGCGGGGAGGGGACACTGAAGCTTTCTTT.

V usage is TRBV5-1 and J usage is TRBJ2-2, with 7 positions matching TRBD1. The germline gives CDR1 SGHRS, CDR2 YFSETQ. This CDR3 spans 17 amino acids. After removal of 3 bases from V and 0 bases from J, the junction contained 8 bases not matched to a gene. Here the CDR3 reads CASSYPTGFANTGELFF. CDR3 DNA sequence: TGCGCCAGCAGCTACCCGACAGGGTTCGCGAACACCGGGGAGCTGTTTTTT.

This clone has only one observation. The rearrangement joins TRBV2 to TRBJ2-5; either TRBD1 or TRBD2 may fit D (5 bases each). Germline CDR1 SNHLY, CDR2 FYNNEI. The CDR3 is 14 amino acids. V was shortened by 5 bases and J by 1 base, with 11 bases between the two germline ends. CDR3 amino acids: CASSPGPSQETQYF. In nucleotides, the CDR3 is TGTGCCAGCAGTCCGGGACCCAGCCAAGAGACCCAGTACTTC.